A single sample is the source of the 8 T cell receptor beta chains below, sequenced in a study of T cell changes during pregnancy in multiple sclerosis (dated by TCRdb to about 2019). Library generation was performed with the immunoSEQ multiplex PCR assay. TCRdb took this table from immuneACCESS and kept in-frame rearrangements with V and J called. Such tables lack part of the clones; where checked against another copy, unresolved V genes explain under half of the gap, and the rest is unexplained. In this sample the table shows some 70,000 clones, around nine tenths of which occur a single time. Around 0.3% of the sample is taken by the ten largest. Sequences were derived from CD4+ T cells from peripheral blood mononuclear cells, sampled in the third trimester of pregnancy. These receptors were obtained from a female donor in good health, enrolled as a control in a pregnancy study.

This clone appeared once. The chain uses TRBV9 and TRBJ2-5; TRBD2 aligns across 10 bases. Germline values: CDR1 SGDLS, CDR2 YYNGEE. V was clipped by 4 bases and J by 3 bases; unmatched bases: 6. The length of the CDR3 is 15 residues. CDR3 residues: CASSSSGLAEETQYF. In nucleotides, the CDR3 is TGTGCCAGCAGCTCCTCAGGACTAGCGGAAGAGACCCAGTACTTC.

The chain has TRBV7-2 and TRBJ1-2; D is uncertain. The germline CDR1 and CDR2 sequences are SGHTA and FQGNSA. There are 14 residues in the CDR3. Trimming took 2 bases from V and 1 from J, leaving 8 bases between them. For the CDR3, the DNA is TGTGCCAGCAGCTTATACGGGAATAACTATGGCTACACCTTC. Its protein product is CASSLYGNNYGYTF. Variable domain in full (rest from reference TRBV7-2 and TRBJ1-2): GAGVSQSPSNKVTEKGKDVELRCDPISGHTALYWYRQSLGQGLEFLIYFQGNSAPDKSGLPSDRFSAERTGGSVSTLTIQRTQQEDSAVYLCASSLYGNNYGYTFGSGTRLTVV.

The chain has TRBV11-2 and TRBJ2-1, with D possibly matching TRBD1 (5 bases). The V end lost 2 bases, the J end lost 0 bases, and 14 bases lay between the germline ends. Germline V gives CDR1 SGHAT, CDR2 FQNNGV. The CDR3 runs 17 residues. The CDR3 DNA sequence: TGTGCCAGCAGCTTATGGCTCATCGACAGCTCCTACAATGAGCAGTTCTTC. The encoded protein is CASSLWLIDSSYNEQFF. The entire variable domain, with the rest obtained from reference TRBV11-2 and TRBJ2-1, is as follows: EAGVAQSPRYKIIEKRQSVAFWCNPISGHATLYWYQQILGQGPKLLIQFQNNGVVDDSQLPKDRFSAERLKGVDSTLKIQPAKLEDSAVYLCASSLWLIDSSYNEQFFGPGTRLTVL.

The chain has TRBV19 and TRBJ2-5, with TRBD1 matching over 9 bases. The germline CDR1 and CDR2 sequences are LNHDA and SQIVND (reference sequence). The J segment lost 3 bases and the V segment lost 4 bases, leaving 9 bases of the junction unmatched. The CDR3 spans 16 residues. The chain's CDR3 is CASSRTPGQGEETQYF. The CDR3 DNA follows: TGTGCCAGTAGTAGAACCCCGGGACAGGGTGAAGAGACCCAGTACTTC. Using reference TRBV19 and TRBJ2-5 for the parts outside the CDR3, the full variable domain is DGGITQSPKYLFRKEGQNVTLSCEQNLNHDAMYWYRQDPGQGLRLIYYSQIVNDFQKGDIAEGYSVSREKKESFPLTVTSAQKNPTAFYLCASSRTPGQGEETQYFGPGTRLLVL.

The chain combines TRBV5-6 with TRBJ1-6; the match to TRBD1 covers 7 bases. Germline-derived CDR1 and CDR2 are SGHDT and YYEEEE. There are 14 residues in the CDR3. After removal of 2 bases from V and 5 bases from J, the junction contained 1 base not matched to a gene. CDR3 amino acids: CASSFDRDNSPLHF. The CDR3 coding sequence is TGTGCCAGCAGCTTTGACAGGGATAATTCACCCCTCCACTTT.

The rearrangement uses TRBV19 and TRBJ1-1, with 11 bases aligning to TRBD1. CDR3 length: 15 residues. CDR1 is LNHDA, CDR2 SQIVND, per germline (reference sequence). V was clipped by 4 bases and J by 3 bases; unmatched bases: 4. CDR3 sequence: CASSTGTGGDTEAFF. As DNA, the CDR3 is TGTGCCAGTAGTACAGGGACAGGGGGAGACACTGAAGCTTTCTTT.

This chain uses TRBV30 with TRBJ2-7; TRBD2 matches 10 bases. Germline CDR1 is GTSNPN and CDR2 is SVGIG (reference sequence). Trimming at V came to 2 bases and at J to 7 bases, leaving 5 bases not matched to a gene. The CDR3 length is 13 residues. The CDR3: CAWSSGLAEEQYF. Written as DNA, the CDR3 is TGTGCCTGGAGTAGTGGACTAGCGGAGGAGCAGTACTTC. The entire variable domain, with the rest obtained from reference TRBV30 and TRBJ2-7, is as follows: SQTIHQWPATLVQPVGSPLSLECTVEGTSNPNLYWYRQAAGRGLQLLFYSVGIGQISSEVPQNLSASRPQDRQFILSSKKLLLSDSGFYLCAWSSGLAEEQYFGPGTRLTVT.

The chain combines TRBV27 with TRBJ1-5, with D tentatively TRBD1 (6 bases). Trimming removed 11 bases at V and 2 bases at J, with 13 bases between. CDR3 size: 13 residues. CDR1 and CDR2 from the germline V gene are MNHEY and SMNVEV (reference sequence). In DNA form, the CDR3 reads TGTGCCTCCAGGGGTTCAGGCAATCAGCCCCAGCATTTT. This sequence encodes CASRGSGNQPQHF.